This T cell receptor beta chain came from a study of cytomegalovirus exposure and HLA in healthy donors. Turning to the study itself: Out of several hundred genotyped donors, 81% belonged to the Caucasian-associated ancestry cluster.

On this clone: Its antigen is not known.

Study-level points and caveats: A prior analysis recorded that most TCR beta V segments were productive about 90% or about 30% of the time. TCR association rates varied by HLA locus in a later analysis, with DRB1 highest and HLA-C lowest.

Vbeta (60) and Jbeta (13) primers were used in the PCR. Generated by immunoSEQ multiplex PCR, the TCRdb table keeps only in-frame clones and is missing some. This repertoire shows 95,000 to 150,000 clones, over 80% found once; its top ten account for over 0.2%. The clonotype originates from a man aged 50 to 59 in good health and CMV-seronegative. The sequenced sample consisted of PBMCs.

The CDR3 reads CASTQQGSTEAFF. Written as DNA, the CDR3 is TGTGCCAGCACCCAACAGGGATCCACTGAAGCTTTCTTT. This sequence joins TRBV28 and TRBJ1-1; TRBD1 is a possible D gene (6 bases). Deletions cut 7 bases from V and 4 bases from J, with 13 bases between. The CDR3 runs to 13 residues. Per germline, CDR1 MDHEN and CDR2 SYDVKM.